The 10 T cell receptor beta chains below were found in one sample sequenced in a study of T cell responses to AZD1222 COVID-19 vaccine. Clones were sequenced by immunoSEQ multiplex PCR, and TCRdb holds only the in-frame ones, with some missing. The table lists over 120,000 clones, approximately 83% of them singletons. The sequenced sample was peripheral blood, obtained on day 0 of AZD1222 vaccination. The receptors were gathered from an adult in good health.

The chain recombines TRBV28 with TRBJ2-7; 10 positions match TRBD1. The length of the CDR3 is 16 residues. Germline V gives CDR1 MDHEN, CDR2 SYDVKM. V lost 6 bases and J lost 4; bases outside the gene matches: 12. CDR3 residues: CASRASGQGVGYEQYF. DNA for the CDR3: TGTGCCAGCAGGGCATCCGGACAGGGGGTTGGGTACGAGCAGTACTTC.

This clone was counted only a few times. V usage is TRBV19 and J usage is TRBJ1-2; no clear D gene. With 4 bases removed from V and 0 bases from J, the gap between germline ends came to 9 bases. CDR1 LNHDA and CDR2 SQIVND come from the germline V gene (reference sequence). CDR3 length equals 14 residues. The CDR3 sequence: CASSKPFANYGYTF. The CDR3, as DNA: TGTGCCAGTAGTAAGCCATTCGCTAACTATGGCTACACCTTC.

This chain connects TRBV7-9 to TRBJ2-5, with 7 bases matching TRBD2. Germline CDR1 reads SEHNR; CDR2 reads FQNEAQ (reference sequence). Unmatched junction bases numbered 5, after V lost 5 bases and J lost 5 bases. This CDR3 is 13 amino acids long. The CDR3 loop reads CASSPKAGETQYF. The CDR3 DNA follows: TGTGCCAGCAGCCCCAAAGCGGGGGAGACCCAGTACTTC.

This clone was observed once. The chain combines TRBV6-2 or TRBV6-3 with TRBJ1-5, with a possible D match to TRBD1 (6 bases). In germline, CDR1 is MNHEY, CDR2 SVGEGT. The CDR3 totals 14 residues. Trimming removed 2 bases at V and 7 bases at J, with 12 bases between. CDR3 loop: CASSYGGAGQPQHF. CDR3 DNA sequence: TGTGCCAGCAGTTACGGGGGGGCGGGCCAGCCCCAGCATTTT.

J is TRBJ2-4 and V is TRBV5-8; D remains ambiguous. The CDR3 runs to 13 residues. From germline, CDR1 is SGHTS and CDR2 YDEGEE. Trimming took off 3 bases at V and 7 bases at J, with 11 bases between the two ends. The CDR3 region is CASSSSEPNIQYF. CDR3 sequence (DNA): TGTGCCAGCAGCTCATCGGAGCCGAACATTCAGTACTTC.

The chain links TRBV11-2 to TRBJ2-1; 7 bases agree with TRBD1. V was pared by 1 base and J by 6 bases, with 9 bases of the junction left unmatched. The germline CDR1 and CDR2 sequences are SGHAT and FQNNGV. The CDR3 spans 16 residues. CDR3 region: CASSLVSVAGGNEQFF. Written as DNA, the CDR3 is TGTGCCAGCAGCTTAGTGTCGGTGGCAGGGGGCAATGAGCAGTTCTTC.

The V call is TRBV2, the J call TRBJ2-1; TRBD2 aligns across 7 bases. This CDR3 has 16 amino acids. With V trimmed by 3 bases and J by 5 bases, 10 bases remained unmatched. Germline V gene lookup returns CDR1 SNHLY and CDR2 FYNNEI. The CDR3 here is CASSDLTAGNHNEQFF. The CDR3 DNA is TGTGCCAGCAGTGATCTTACAGCGGGAAACCACAATGAGCAGTTCTTC.

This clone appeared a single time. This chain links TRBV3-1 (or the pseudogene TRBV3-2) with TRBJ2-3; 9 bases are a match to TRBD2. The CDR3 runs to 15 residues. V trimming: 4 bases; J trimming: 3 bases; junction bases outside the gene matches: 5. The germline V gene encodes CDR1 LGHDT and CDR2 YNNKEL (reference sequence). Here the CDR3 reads CASSRAGGLTDTQYF. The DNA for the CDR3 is TGTGCCAGCAGCCGGGCGGGGGGGCTGACAGATACGCAGTATTTT.

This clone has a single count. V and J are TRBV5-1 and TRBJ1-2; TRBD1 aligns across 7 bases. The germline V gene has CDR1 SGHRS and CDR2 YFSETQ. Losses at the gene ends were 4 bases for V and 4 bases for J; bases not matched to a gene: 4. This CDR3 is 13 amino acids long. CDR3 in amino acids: CASSTGQIYGYTF. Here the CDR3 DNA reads TGCGCCAGCAGCACGGGACAGATCTATGGCTACACCTTC.

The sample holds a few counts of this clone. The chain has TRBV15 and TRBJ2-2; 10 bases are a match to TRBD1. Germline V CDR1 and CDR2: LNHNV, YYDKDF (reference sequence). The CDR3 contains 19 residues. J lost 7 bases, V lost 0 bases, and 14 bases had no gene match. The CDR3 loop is CATSRDEWLGQGLGGELFF. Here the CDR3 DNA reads TGTGCCACCAGCAGAGATGAGTGGTTGGGACAGGGGCTTGGCGGGGAGCTGTTTTTT.